The present T cell receptor (beta chain) was sequenced within a study of shared clonotypes between healthy human individuals. Study details: Three plates were used per donor for CD4 naive, three for CD4 memory, two for CD8 naive and one for CD8 memory. General study findings and limits: The naive CD4 repertoires of a handful of donors were compared, and roughly 5% of clonotypes were shared.

TCRdb's copy holds only in-frame clones and misses some; the assay was immunoSEQ multiplex PCR. The table has nearly 600,000 clones, about 95% seen once; the top ten hold 0.09% to 0.13%. To note about this clone: Its antigen is not known.

This CDR3 is built from 16 residues. Per germline, CDR1 SEHNR and CDR2 FQNEAQ (reference sequence). The junction had 8 bases not matched to a gene; V was cut back by 3 bases and J by 5 bases. In the naive CD8 group, cells lacked CD45RO and were positively selected for CCR7, so terminally differentiated effector memory CD45RA+ cells were left out. Healthy adults negative for HIV, lacking recent acute infections or vaccinations, served as donors. The clonotype comes from a woman younger than 45 in good health. J is TRBJ2-7 and V is TRBV7-9; 12 bases are shared with TRBD2. The specimen was naive CD8+ T cells sorted from blood. CDR3 protein: CASSFGWTSGTHEQYF. The CDR3 nucleotides are TGTGCCAGCAGCTTTGGATGGACTAGCGGGACACACGAGCAGTACTTC.